Presented here are 23 T cell receptor beta chains from one specimen sequenced in a study of ipilimumab plus nivolumab after autologous stem cell transplantation. Clones were sequenced by immunoSEQ multiplex PCR, and TCRdb holds only the in-frame ones, with some missing. The sample yields about 83,000 clones, around 80% seen once. The input for sequencing was PBMCs, taken in a trial of ipilimumab plus nivolumab as post-transplant consolidation. The source of these receptors is a male donor with diffuse large B-cell lymphoma.

The chain is built from TRBV6-1 and TRBJ1-1; 9 bases line up with TRBD1. Germline V gene data show CDR1 as MNHNS and CDR2 as SASEGT. The CDR3 runs 13 residues. V gave up 7 bases and J gave up 6 bases; unmatched junction bases: 6. The CDR3 loop is CASIFGQGSEAFF. The DNA of the CDR3 is TGTGCCAGCATTTTTGGACAGGGGTCTGAAGCTTTCTTT.

The genes are TRBV19 and TRBJ2-1; 9 positions agree with TRBD2. The CDR3 has 15 residues. Germline CDR1 reads LNHDA; CDR2 reads SQIVND (reference sequence). Losses at the gene ends were 6 bases for V and 3 bases for J; bases not matched to a gene: 6. The CDR3 spells CASSPSGDNYNEQFF. The CDR3 DNA reads as TGTGCCAGTAGCCCTAGCGGGGACAACTACAATGAGCAGTTCTTC.

CDR3 sequence reads: CASSKPPGQGAREQYF. The CDR3 DNA follows: TGTGCCAGCAGCAAACCACCGGGACAGGGGGCGAGGGAGCAGTACTTC. V usage is TRBV7-2 and J usage is TRBJ2-7, with 12 nucleotides matching TRBD1. V lost 5 bases to trimming and J lost 7 bases; unmatched junction nucleotides: 12. The CDR3 runs to 16 residues. Germline V CDR1 and CDR2: SGHTA, FQGNSA.

This rearrangement joins TRBV18 to TRBJ2-1, with a possible D match to TRBD2 (5 bases). The CDR3 has 15 residues. The V end lost 3 bases, the J end lost 0 bases, and 9 bases lay between the germline ends. Germline V gene lookup returns CDR1 KGHSH and CDR2 LQKENI. The CDR3 spells CASSPGVSSYNEQFF. CDR3 coding DNA: TGTGCCAGCTCACCCGGGGTGAGCTCCTACAATGAGCAGTTCTTC.

V gene TRBV6-4 combines with J gene TRBJ2-5; 8 positions agree with TRBD1. The J call may be incorrect, as the DNA end agrees better with TRBJ2-7. Germline lookup yields CDR1 MRHNA and CDR2 SNTAGT. CDR3 length: 15 amino acids. CDR3 in DNA: TGTGCCAGCAGCCGACAGGGGCTCTCTCTAGGCGAGCAGTACTTC. It encodes CASSRQGLSLGEQYF.

The chain combines TRBV5-5 with TRBJ2-5; D remains unclear. Looked up from germline, CDR1 is SGHKS and CDR2 is YYEKEE (reference sequence). The CDR3 totals 15 residues. The V end lost 0 bases, the J end lost 5 bases, and 14 bases lay between the germline ends. For the CDR3, the DNA is TGTGCCAGCAGCTTGGACGGCTATACTATCGAGACCCAGTACTTC. It is translated as CASSLDGYTIETQYF.

A few counts support this clone. The V gene is TRBV2, the J gene TRBJ1-6; 7 positions match TRBD1. Per the germline V gene, CDR1 is SNHLY and CDR2 is FYNNEI. This CDR3 comprises 14 residues. V trimming: 9 bases; J trimming: 7 bases; junction bases outside the gene matches: 9. CDR3 protein: CARRDSSLNSPLHF. The CDR3 DNA reads as TGTGCCAGAAGGGACAGCTCCTTAAATTCACCCCTCCACTTT.

For this clone: At one end the junction does not follow the germline gene, possibly because of a read error. The rearrangement joins TRBV7-7 to TRBJ2-2, with TRBD2 matching over 10 bases. CDR1 is SSHAT and CDR2 is FNYEAQ in the germline V gene (reference sequence). The CDR3 is made up of 16 amino acids. The CDR3 region has the DNA TGTGCTAGCAGCCGGACTAGCGGCCCTGTTGGCGGGGAGCTGTTTTTT. This sequence encodes CASSRTSGPVGGELFF.

This rearrangement joins TRBV19 to TRBJ1-2; D call uncertain. The CDR3 contains 15 residues. V was cut by 3 bases and J by 4 bases, with 15 bases left in between. Germline V CDR1 and CDR2: LNHDA, SQIVND (reference sequence). CDR3 region: CASSIWAQRGYGYTF. The CDR3 coding sequence is TGTGCCAGTAGTATTTGGGCCCAGCGGGGCTATGGCTACACCTTC.

The chain uses TRBV7-2 and TRBJ2-7; D is tentatively TRBD1 or TRBD2 (5 bases each). Germline values: CDR1 SGHTA, CDR2 FQGNSA. This CDR3 contains 16 residues. Trimming shortened V by 3 bases and J by 6 bases, and 21 bases separated the two germline ends. This CDR3 is CASSFKGTGEGGEQYF. In nucleotides, the CDR3 is TGTGCCAGCAGCTTCAAAGGGACCGGGGAAGGCGGCGAGCAGTACTTC.

The chain recombines TRBV11-2 with TRBJ1-4; 9 bases match TRBD1. The CDR3 is 14 residues long. The germline V gene has CDR1 SGHAT and CDR2 FQNNGV. Losses at the gene ends were 3 bases for V and 5 bases for J; bases not matched to a gene: 1. DNA of the CDR3: TGTGCCAGCAGCTTGGGGACAGGGAATGAAAAACTGTTTTTT. It codes for CASSLGTGNEKLFF.

This chain connects TRBV18 to TRBJ2-2; 7 nucleotides line up with TRBD1. The CDR3 spans 20 residues. The V and J ends lost 6 bases and 2 bases, in that order; junction bases with no gene match: 21. Germline CDR1 reads KGHSH; CDR2 reads LQKENI. The chain's CDR3 is CASSLTADRSYDPNTGELFF. Here the CDR3 DNA reads TGTGCCAGCTCCCTAACGGCGGACAGGTCCTACGACCCTAACACCGGGGAGCTGTTTTTT.

V is TRBV5-1 and J is TRBJ2-5; D is possibly TRBD2 (6 bases). The DNA end lines up better with TRBJ2-7; the J call may be wrong. Germline lookup yields CDR1 SGHRS and CDR2 YFSETQ. CDR3 length: 13 amino acids. Here the CDR3 reads CASTFGEAYEQYF. DNA for the CDR3: TGCGCCAGCACCTTCGGGGAGGCCTACGAGCAGTACTTC.

This sequence joins TRBV5-1 and TRBJ2-7, with 7 nucleotides matching TRBD1. The CDR3 sequence is 15 residues long. The junction had 8 bases not matched to a gene; V was cut back by 0 bases and J by 5 bases. CDR1 SGHRS and CDR2 YFSETQ come from the germline V gene. The CDR3 loop is CASSLVTGFVDEQYF. CDR3 nucleotides: TGCGCCAGCAGCTTGGTGACAGGGTTCGTTGACGAGCAGTACTTC.

This clone has a handful of counts. The rearrangement uses TRBV5-5 and TRBJ2-7; D is unresolved. From germline, CDR1 is SGHKS and CDR2 YYEKEE (reference sequence). V lost 0 bases and J lost 2, with 6 bases in between. The CDR3 consists of 13 residues. CDR3 sequence (DNA): TGTGCCAGCAGCTTGGATGCGGCCTACGAGCAGTACTTC. It encodes CASSLDAAYEQYF.

This rearrangement joins TRBV7-2 to TRBJ1-1; D gene uncertain. The CDR3 has 15 amino acids. V shed 5 bases and J shed 1 base, with 14 bases lying between them. In germline, CDR1 is SGHTA, CDR2 FQGNSA. The CDR3 region has the DNA TGTGCCAGCAGCGGACTCTTGGTAGGGAACACTGAAGCTTTCTTT. Its translation: CASSGLLVGNTEAFF.

This clone was picked up many times. This chain uses TRBV6-5 with TRBJ1-5; 7 nucleotides align to TRBD1. V dropped 0 bases and J dropped 7; count of bases not matched to a gene: 3. The CDR3 is made up of 14 amino acids. CDR1 is MNHEY and CDR2 is SVGAGI in the germline V gene. The CDR3 sequence: CASSYSPGGQPQHF. Here the CDR3 DNA reads TGTGCCAGCAGTTACTCCCCAGGGGGACAGCCCCAGCATTTT.

This clone was observed a few times. The gene calls are TRBV5-1 and TRBJ2-1; D call uncertain. Germline CDR1 and CDR2: SGHRS and YFSETQ. The ends were cut back, 0 bases at V and 9 bases at J, with 13 bases in the middle. The CDR3 is 14 residues long. In DNA, the CDR3 is TGCGCCAGCAGCTTGGTCGGTAGGCCTAGTGAGCAGTTCTTC. Its translation is CASSLVGRPSEQFF.

This clone was seen a few times. V and J are TRBV10-3 and TRBJ1-1; D is possibly TRBD1 (6 bases). The CDR3 extends over 16 amino acids. The germline V gene has CDR1 ENHRY and CDR2 SYGVKD. Deletions cut 6 bases from V and 1 base from J, with 18 bases between. CDR3 amino acids: CAIRGDGGSGNTEAFF. CDR3 DNA sequence: TGTGCCATCAGGGGGGATGGGGGCTCCGGGAACACTGAAGCTTTCTTT.

V is TRBV10-3 and J is TRBJ1-1; TRBD1 aligns across 10 bases. V trimming: 7 bases; J trimming: 5 bases; junction bases outside the gene matches: 4. Per germline, CDR1 ENHRY and CDR2 SYGVKD. The CDR3 is made up of 13 amino acids. The CDR3 here is CAINGQGDTEAFF. The CDR3 DNA sequence: TGTGCCATCAATGGACAGGGGGATACTGAAGCTTTCTTT.

Worth noting for this clone: Other DNA sequences of this sample code for an identical CDR3. The rearrangement joins TRBV6-1 to TRBJ1-4; the D gene is possibly TRBD1 (5 bases). Between the trimmed V and J ends, which lost 5 bases and 2 bases, there was a span of 9 bases. The germline V gene has CDR1 MNHNS and CDR2 SASEGT. CDR3 size: 14 residues. The CDR3 loop reads CASSTGATNEKLFF. The CDR3, as DNA: TGTGCCAGCAGTACCGGGGCGACTAATGAAAAACTGTTTTTT.

This clone was found a few times. The J gene is TRBJ2-1, the V gene TRBV18, with 7 bases fitting TRBD1. The CDR3 length is 15 residues. CDR1 KGHSH and CDR2 LQKENI come from the germline V gene. The V segment lost 4 bases and the J segment 6 bases; nucleotides outside the gene matches: 9. The CDR3 region has the DNA TGTGCCAGCTCACAGACAGGGACGAGTAGCAATGAGCAGTTCTTC. Encoded protein: CASSQTGTSSNEQFF.

The rearrangement uses TRBV5-4 and TRBJ2-1, with no clear D. The V and J ends lost 0 bases and 3 bases respectively, with 4 bases between them. In germline, CDR1 is SGHNT, CDR2 YYREEE (reference sequence). The CDR3 is 13 residues long. The chain's CDR3 is CASSLGLYNEQFF. The DNA of the CDR3 is TGTGCCAGCAGCTTGGGACTCTACAATGAGCAGTTCTTC.